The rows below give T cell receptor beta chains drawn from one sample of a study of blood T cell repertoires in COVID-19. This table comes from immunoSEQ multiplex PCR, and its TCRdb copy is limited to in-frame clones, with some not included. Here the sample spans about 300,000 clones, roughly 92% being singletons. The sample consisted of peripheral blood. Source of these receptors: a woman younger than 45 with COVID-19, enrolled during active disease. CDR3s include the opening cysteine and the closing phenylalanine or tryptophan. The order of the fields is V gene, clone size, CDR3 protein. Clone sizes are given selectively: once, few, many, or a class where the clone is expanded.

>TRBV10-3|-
CAISESAGAAFF
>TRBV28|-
CASNPSGGQGLNQPQHF
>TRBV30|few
CAWSVGGGLTEAFF
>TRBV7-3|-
CASSAGLAGTYEQYF
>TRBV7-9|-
CASSLVSSSSGEQFF
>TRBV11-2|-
CASSWRGQGAGGYTF
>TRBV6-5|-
CASEVTGQTYEQYF
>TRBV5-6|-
CASDRDNYGYTF
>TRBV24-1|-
CATSDPFHTGELFF
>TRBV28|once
CASSFGTGVGGYTF
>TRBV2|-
CASSDRQGNEQYF
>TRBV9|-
CASSVVAGEAYEQYF
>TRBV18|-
CASSPYKGASYEQYF
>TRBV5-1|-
CASSRGTSDYNEQFF
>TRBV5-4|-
CASSLRPGGTEAFF
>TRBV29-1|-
CSVSGEGETQYF
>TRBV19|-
CASSIPFRTGAGYGYTF
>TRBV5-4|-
CASSTQTGLYGYTF
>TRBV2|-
CASTLDRGQAFF
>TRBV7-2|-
CASSSGQVVQETQYF
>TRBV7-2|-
CASSRGLAGRRGPYNEQFF
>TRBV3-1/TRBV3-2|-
CASSQVGGGAEAFF
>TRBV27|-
CASSPRDRRGPQHF
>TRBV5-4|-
CASSLDRANSPLHF
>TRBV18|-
CASSLDRGVENTEAFF
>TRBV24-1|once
CATSDLQGRGLNGYTF
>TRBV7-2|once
CASSSRLVLNTGELFF
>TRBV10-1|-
CASSESYTDTQYF
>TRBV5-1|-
CASSLGGLAVYNEQFF
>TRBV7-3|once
CASSFPPAETGDPFYGYTF
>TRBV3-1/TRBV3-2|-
CASSLTGSYEQYF
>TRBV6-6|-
CASTLITGSGGYTF
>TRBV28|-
CASREGTGSLQPQHF
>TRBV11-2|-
CASSPPSGEDTGELFF
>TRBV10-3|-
CAIAQDSNTGELFF
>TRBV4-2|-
CASSQVQGNYGYTF
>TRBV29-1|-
CSVEGKRGSSYEQYF
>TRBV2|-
CASSILRTGANVLTF
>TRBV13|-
CASSYNRGAYGYTF
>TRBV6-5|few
CASRGTSGSGGELFF
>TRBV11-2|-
CASSSNTEAFF
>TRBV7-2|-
CASSLQGAYGYTF
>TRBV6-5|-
CASSPSRQGNQPQHF
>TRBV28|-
CATRLGLQLLNEKLFF
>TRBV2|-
CASSAYGARNTIYF
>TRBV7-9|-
CASRSPGRRDSGLGAFF
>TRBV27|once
CASSSRDRDMGGYTF
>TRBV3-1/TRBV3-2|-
CASSNTGTHNSPLHF
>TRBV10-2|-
CASRTSGSYNEQFF
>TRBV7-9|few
CASRPPREETQYF